Presented here are 14 T cell receptor beta chains from one specimen sequenced in a study of patients and donors after allogeneic stem cell transplantation. Via MiXCR, TCRdb re-called the RT-PCR reads, giving one row per CDR3 protein. The data show 190,000 or so distinct CDR3 sequences, with 38% seen just once and more than 9% held by the top ten. Sequencing was performed on blood, either unsorted or a sorted T cell fraction (not recorded which). Receptors originate from a human donor who was either an allogeneic HSCT recipient or a stem cell or donor lymphocyte infusion donor (not recorded which). It is not recorded whose cells these are; they may come from a transplant donor.

V usage is TRBV6-2 or TRBV6-3 and J usage is TRBJ1-6, with unresolved D. Germline lookup yields CDR1 MNHEY and CDR2 SVGEGT. There are 14 residues in the CDR3. V gave up 3 bases and J gave up 8 bases, with 11 bases separating them. In DNA, the CDR3 is TGTGCCAGCAGTTATCCGCCTCAGGATTCACCCCTCCACTTT. It translates to CASSYPPQDSPLHF.

In this sample, this clonotype turned up a few times. The V gene is TRBV3-1, the J gene TRBJ1-6; no firm D call. Trimming pared 0 bases from V and 9 bases from J, leaving 9 bases between. There are 14 residues in the CDR3. Germline V gene sequence: CDR1 LGHDT, CDR2 YNNKEL (reference sequence). The CDR3 DNA follows: TGTGCCAGCAGCCAAGATCTCAAGGCTTCACCCCTCCACTTT. Residues: CASSQDLKASPLHF.

This clonotype was seen a handful of times. J is TRBJ1-3 and V is TRBV4-1, with D perhaps TRBD1 (5 bases). In germline, CDR1 is MGHRA, CDR2 YSYEKL. This CDR3 has 16 residues. V lost 0 bases, J lost 2 bases, and 11 bases lay in between. CDR3 sequence: CASSQEEAGTGNTIYF. The CDR3 nucleotides read TGCGCCAGCAGCCAAGAAGAGGCAGGGACTGGAAACACCATATATTTT.

The J gene is TRBJ1-1, the V gene TRBV20-1; D might be TRBD1 (5 bases). Germline CDR1 is DFQATT and CDR2 is SNEGSKA (reference sequence). Between the trimmed V and J ends, which lost 1 base and 1 base, there was a span of 7 bases. The CDR3 covers 13 residues. The CDR3, as DNA: TGCAGTGCTAGAGGGACAACGAACACTGAAGCTTTCTTT. This sequence encodes CSARGTTNTEAFF.

This clonotype showed up just once. The chain combines TRBV12-3 or TRBV12-4 with TRBJ2-1; the match to TRBD1 covers 10 bases. The J segment lost 4 bases and the V segment lost 6 bases, leaving 9 bases of the junction unmatched. The CDR3 contains 16 residues. CDR3 amino acids: CASSSGTGDDYNEQFF. In DNA, the CDR3 is TGTGCCAGCAGCTCCGGGACAGGGGACGATTACAATGAGCAGTTCTTC.

The CDR3 loop is CASTNREFGELFF. For the CDR3, the DNA is TGCGCCAGCACCAACAGGGAGTTCGGGGAGCTGTTTTTT. The rearrangement links TRBV5-1 to TRBJ2-2; a possible D gene is TRBD1 (6 bases). The CDR3 is made up of 13 amino acids. V lost 6 bases and J lost 7, with 13 bases in between. CDR1 and CDR2 from the germline V gene are SGHRS and YFSETQ. Full variable domain (outside the CDR3, taken from reference TRBV5-1 and TRBJ2-2): KAGVTQTPRYLIKTRGQQVTLSCSPISGHRSVSWYQQTPGQGLQFLFEYFSETQRNKGNFPGRFSGRQFSNSRSEMNVSTLELGDSALYLCASTNREFGELFFGEGSRLTVL.

The table lists this clonotype with a few counts. The chain uses TRBV12-3 or TRBV12-4 and TRBJ1-4; possibly TRBD1 for D (5 bases). The CDR3 totals 14 residues. Trimming took off 3 bases at V and 8 bases at J, with 13 bases between the two ends. CDR3 protein: CASSFRDGQEKLFF. The CDR3 bases are TGTGCCAGCAGTTTTAGGGACGGCCAAGAAAAACTGTTTTTT.

This clonotype was detected a few times. The chain combines TRBV29-1 with TRBJ1-1; tentatively, D is TRBD1 (5 bases). Per the germline V gene, CDR1 is SQVTM and CDR2 is ANQGSEA. V shed 6 bases and J shed 5 bases, with 22 bases lying between them. The CDR3 length is 15 residues. CDR3 in DNA: TGCAGCGTCGCTCTAAGACACACCAAGGGGACTGAAGCTTTCTTT. Its protein product is CSVALRHTKGTEAFF. Variable domain in full (rest from reference TRBV29-1 and TRBJ1-1): SAVISQKPSRDICQRGTSLTIQCQVDSQVTMMFWYRQQPGQSLTLIATANQGSEATYESGFVIDKFPISRPNLTFSTLTVSNMSPEDSSIYLCSVALRHTKGTEAFFGQGTRLTVV.

This clonotype was found a few times. This chain joins TRBV29-1 and TRBJ1-3, with TRBD1 as a possible D gene (5 bases). The CDR3 has 13 amino acids. Germline CDR1 is SQVTM and CDR2 is ANQGSEA. The V and J ends lost 3 bases and 3 bases respectively, with 9 bases between them. CDR3 sequence reads: CSVDRVNGNTIYF. CDR3 in DNA: TGCAGCGTTGACAGGGTAAATGGAAACACCATATATTTT.

The sample holds a few counts of this clonotype. This chain links TRBV5-5 with TRBJ1-2, with 10 bases aligning to TRBD1. Germline V gene data show CDR1 as SGHKS and CDR2 as YYEKEE (reference sequence). V lost 3 bases and J lost 4; bases outside the gene matches: 3. This CDR3 has 14 amino acids. CDR3 residues: CASSSGQGRYGYTF. Written as DNA, the CDR3 is TGTGCCAGCAGCTCGGGACAGGGGCGCTATGGCTACACCTTC.

This clonotype appeared a few times. The chain employs TRBV7-9 and TRBJ1-4; D might be TRBD1 (6 bases). The V and J ends lost 6 bases and 8 bases respectively, with 19 bases between them. The germline V gene encodes CDR1 SEHNR and CDR2 FQNEAQ (reference sequence). The CDR3 runs 15 residues. The CDR3 DNA sequence: TGTGCCAGCAGTCAAGGGGACACCTCACGAGAAAAACTGTTTTTT. Translating it yields CASSQGDTSREKLFF.

The genes are TRBV6-1 and TRBJ1-3, with TRBD1 matching over 8 bases. Germline CDR1 is MNHNS and CDR2 is SASEGT. CDR3 size: 16 residues. Trimming cost V 2 bases and J 2 bases; bases outside gene matches: 5. The CDR3 DNA is TGTGCCAGCAGTGAATACCCGGGACAGGCTGGAAACACCATATATTTT. Its protein product is CASSEYPGQAGNTIYF.

The chain couples TRBV20-1 to TRBJ1-1; D gene ambiguous. The CDR3 consists of 13 residues. V was shortened by 1 base and J by 3 bases, with 9 bases between the two germline ends. Germline assignment: CDR1 DFQATT and CDR2 SNEGSKA (reference sequence). CDR3 loop: CSARGNSHTEAFF. In nucleotides, the CDR3 is TGCAGTGCTAGAGGTAACAGTCACACTGAAGCTTTCTTT.

This clonotype was found a few times. The chain recombines TRBV5-1 with TRBJ1-5, with D possibly matching TRBD1 (5 bases). V was cut by 7 bases and J by 6 bases, with 17 bases left in between. Germline values: CDR1 SGHRS, CDR2 YFSETQ. This CDR3 spans 14 amino acids. The CDR3 sequence: CASLEGAPSQPQHF. CDR3 DNA sequence: TGCGCCAGCTTGGAAGGGGCCCCGTCTCAGCCCCAGCATTTT.